This paragraph reports one TCR beta chain. The data stem from a study of T cell repertoires in ileal Crohn's disease. At the level of the study: Every patient was operated on for stricturing (about 60%) or penetrating (approximately 40%) complications.

Profiled with immunoSEQ multiplex PCR; TCRdb holds only in-frame clones, not every one. Of around 5,300 clones listed, roughly 80% are singletons. V dropped 4 bases and J dropped 6 bases, with 8 bases sitting between them. The CDR3 covers 12 residues. The germline V gene encodes CDR1 LNHDA and CDR2 SQIVND (reference sequence). The clonotype was recovered from an adult with Crohn's disease. The chain is built from TRBV19 and TRBJ2-3; D remains ambiguous. The specimen was ileal tissue. The CDR3 region has the DNA TGTGCCAGTAGTACTGCCCGGGATACGCAGTATTTT. Translated, it gives CASSTARDTQYF.